The 30 T cell receptor beta chains below all came from one sample that was sequenced in a study of T-cell memory formation after mild COVID-19. MiXCR was run by TCRdb on the 5' RACE reads, yielding one entry per CDR3 protein. The top ten hold approximately 2.3% of the sample, which has 120,000 to 150,000 distinct CDR3 sequences, roughly 19% seen once. The sequenced sample was PBMCs or a T cell subset sorted from them (not recorded which). The origin of the receptors is an adult woman who had mild COVID-19 (a few samples of this study predate the infection). Cell type and time point are not known.

The chain employs TRBV24-1 and TRBJ2-5; D is ambiguous. Germline-derived CDR1 and CDR2 are KGHDR and SFDVKD. The ends were cut back, 4 bases at V and 2 bases at J, with 7 bases in the middle. There are 13 residues in the CDR3. The CDR3 DNA sequence: TGTGCCACCAGTGACAGCCTTCAAGAGACCCAGTACTTC. Amino acid sequence: CATSDSLQETQYF.

The chain combines TRBV6-6 with TRBJ2-3; TRBD2 agrees at 10 bases. Germline trimming cut 9 bases from V and 2 bases from J; bases unmatched to any gene: 2. The CDR3 has 13 residues. Germline values: CDR1 MNHNY, CDR2 SVGAGI (reference sequence). The CDR3 nucleotides read TGTGCCAGTAGCGGGAGGAACACAGATACGCAGTATTTT. It codes for CASSGRNTDTQYF.

This clonotype has just a few counts. This sequence joins TRBV6-2 or TRBV6-3 and TRBJ2-1; no firm D call. Germline loops: CDR1 MNHEY, CDR2 SVGEGT. Trimming removed 6 bases at V and 0 bases at J, with 12 bases between. This CDR3 has 15 residues. This CDR3 reads CASSRRSGSYNEQFF. The CDR3 DNA follows: TGTGCCAGCAGCCGAAGATCGGGCTCCTACAATGAGCAGTTCTTC.

The rearrangement uses TRBV15 and TRBJ1-5; D unclear. Germline V gene data show CDR1 as LNHNV and CDR2 as YYDKDF (reference sequence). Trimming stripped 2 bases from V and 1 base from J, with 9 bases between. CDR3 length equals 15 residues. This CDR3 is CATSRSRASNQPQHF. The CDR3, as DNA: TGTGCCACCAGCAGAAGCCGGGCCAGCAATCAGCCCCAGCATTTT.

The gene calls are TRBV7-3 and TRBJ1-1; TRBD1 might be the D (5 bases). This CDR3 region has 15 residues. Germline CDR1 reads SGHTA; CDR2 reads FQGTGA. V was cut by 2 bases and J by 2 bases, with 12 bases left in between. CDR3: CASSLGAGLNTEAFF. The DNA for the CDR3 is TGTGCCAGCAGCTTAGGGGCAGGGCTAAACACTGAAGCTTTCTTT.

This clonotype was counted a few times. This chain connects TRBV6-2 or TRBV6-3 to TRBJ2-7; 13 nucleotides line up with TRBD2. The CDR3 is made up of 15 amino acids. The V gene's germline CDR1 is MNHEY and CDR2 SVGEGT. V lost 7 bases and J lost 2; bases outside the gene matches: 5. The CDR3 spells CASTGTSGVPYEQYF. The CDR3, as DNA: TGTGCCAGCACCGGGACTAGCGGGGTTCCCTACGAGCAGTACTTC.

This clonotype was counted a few times. The chain uses TRBV7-2 and TRBJ2-7; D remains unclear. The V gene lost 5 bases and the J gene lost 2 bases, with 10 bases spanning the gap. Germline V gene data show CDR1 as SGHTA and CDR2 as FQGNSA. There are 13 residues in the CDR3. For the CDR3, the DNA is TGTGCCAGCAGCCCCCAGATACCCTACGAGCAGTACTTC. It codes for CASSPQIPYEQYF.

The chain combines TRBV12-3 or TRBV12-4 with TRBJ2-6, with D possibly being TRBD2 (5 bases). This CDR3 is built from 18 residues. Trimming cost V 8 bases and J 0 bases, with 20 bases left between them. The CDR3 reads CASLPREPVSSGANVLTF. CDR3 in DNA: TGTGCCAGCCTACCTAGGGAGCCGGTGAGCTCTGGGGCCAACGTCCTGACTTTC.

In its sample, this clonotype was seen many times. This chain uses TRBV5-1 with TRBJ2-3; 8 bases match TRBD1. J gave up 4 bases and V 4 bases, and 5 bases lay outside the gene matches. The CDR3 has 14 amino acids. The germline V gene has CDR1 SGHRS and CDR2 YFSETQ. The CDR3 is CASSLGQGADTQYF. CDR3 coding DNA: TGCGCCAGCAGCCTAGGACAGGGCGCAGATACGCAGTATTTT.

This sequence joins TRBV20-1 and TRBJ1-1, with a possible D match to TRBD1 (6 bases). The CDR3 runs to 15 residues. V dropped 3 bases and J dropped 0 bases, with 14 bases sitting between them. Germline CDR1 is DFQATT and CDR2 is SNEGSKA (reference sequence). In DNA form, the CDR3 reads TGCAGTGCTAGGACCCCCCAGGGGATGAACACTGAAGCTTTCTTT. Its protein product is CSARTPQGMNTEAFF.

The chain couples TRBV3-1 to TRBJ1-4; D unresolved. Germline-derived CDR1 and CDR2 are LGHDT and YNNKEL (reference sequence). The V gene lost 4 bases and the J gene lost 8 bases, with 20 bases spanning the gap. CDR3 length equals 16 residues. CDR3 DNA sequence: TGTGCCAGCAGCCGAAACCTCCGGGATTCCGGGGAAAAACTGTTTTTT. Its protein is CASSRNLRDSGEKLFF.

The J gene is TRBJ2-1, the V gene TRBV7-2, with 8 bases matching TRBD2. CDR1 SGHTA and CDR2 FQGNSA come from the germline V gene. Trimming removed 1 base from V and 6 bases from J; junction bases left unmatched: 17. The CDR3 has 19 residues. The CDR3 DNA sequence: TGTGCCAGCAGCTTAGGTTACGGGGGGGCGATCTCGAGGCCCAATGAGCAGTTCTTC. Its protein product is CASSLGYGGAISRPNEQFF. Using reference TRBV7-2 and TRBJ2-1 for the parts outside the CDR3, the full variable domain is GAGVSQSPSNKVTEKGKDVELRCDPISGHTALYWYRQSLGQGLEFLIYFQGNSAPDKSGLPSDRFSAERTGGSVSTLTIQRTQQEDSAVYLCASSLGYGGAISRPNEQFFGPGTRLTVL.

This clonotype was found a few times. This chain uses TRBV7-3 with TRBJ2-3, with D unresolved. This CDR3 spans 13 amino acids. The V gene lost 5 bases and the J gene lost 2 bases, with 8 bases spanning the gap. Germline assignment: CDR1 SGHTA and CDR2 FQGTGA. The CDR3 here is CASSPRNTDTQYF. In DNA form, the CDR3 reads TGTGCCAGCAGCCCTAGAAACACAGATACGCAGTATTTT.

This clonotype was seen only a few times. The chain links TRBV7-2 to TRBJ2-1; the match to TRBD2 covers 8 bases. The CDR3 contains 17 residues. J was trimmed by 3 bases and V by 1 base; bases with no gene match: 8. Germline CDR1 and CDR2: SGHTA and FQGNSA. CDR3 DNA: TGTGCCAGCAGCTTAGGGCGGGGGACTAGGGGCTACAATGAGCAGTTCTTC. Encoded protein: CASSLGRGTRGYNEQFF.

This clonotype has more than one count but fewer than ten. The chain has TRBV6-1 and TRBJ1-6; 8 nucleotides agree with TRBD1. J lost 9 bases, V lost 5 bases, and 6 bases had no gene match. Germline loops: CDR1 MNHNS, CDR2 SASEGT. This CDR3 contains 14 residues. The CDR3: CASSTRTGISPLHF. The CDR3 DNA is TGTGCCAGCAGTACCCGGACAGGGATTTCACCCCTCCACTTT.

This clonotype was picked up a small number of times. Relative to the germline gene, one junction end is altered; a read error may explain this. The rearrangement joins TRBV4-3 to TRBJ2-5; 8 bases map to TRBD2. CDR3 length equals 15 residues. CDR1 LGHNA and CDR2 YSLEER come from the germline V gene. This chain's CDR3 is CANSQGASGQETQYF. CDR3 DNA sequence: TGCGCCAACAGCCAAGGGGCTAGCGGGCAAGAGACCCAGTACTTC.

This clonotype was detected only a few times. This sequence joins TRBV12-3 or TRBV12-4 and TRBJ1-1, with D unresolved. V dropped 1 base and J dropped 6 bases, with 9 bases sitting between them. The CDR3 runs to 13 residues. CDR3 sequence (DNA): TGTGCCAGCAGTTTAGTCCGGGTCTCTGAAGCTTTCTTT. Its protein product is CASSLVRVSEAFF.

This chain uses TRBV4-1 with TRBJ2-1; D possibly corresponds to TRBD2 (5 bases). CDR1 is MGHRA, CDR2 YSYEKL, per germline. This CDR3 has 15 residues. V shed 4 bases and J shed 3 bases, with 13 bases lying between them. In DNA form, the CDR3 reads TGCGCCAGCAGCCCGTCGCTACTAGACTACAATGAGCAGTTCTTC. It specifies CASSPSLLDYNEQFF.

This chain links TRBV11-2 with TRBJ2-1; unclear D gene. The V gene lost 4 bases and the J gene lost 7 bases, with 17 bases spanning the gap. Germline-derived CDR1 and CDR2 are SGHAT and FQNNGV. This CDR3 spans 15 amino acids. CDR3 DNA: TGTGCCAGCAGCTCTCCTCGGGTTCTGGGGAATGAGCAGTTCTTC. It translates to CASSSPRVLGNEQFF.

V usage is TRBV24-1 and J usage is TRBJ2-2, with D possibly being TRBD1 (5 bases). Germline V lookup: CDR1 KGHDR, CDR2 SFDVKD. Trimming removed 0 bases at V and 5 bases at J, with 12 bases between. This CDR3 is built from 16 residues. The CDR3: CATSDLSDSPTGELFF. CDR3 coding DNA: TGTGCCACCAGTGATTTGAGCGACAGCCCAACCGGGGAGCTGTTTTTT.

This rearrangement joins TRBV7-9 to TRBJ1-3; 8 positions agree with TRBD1. Per the germline V gene, CDR1 is SEHNR and CDR2 is FQNEAQ (reference sequence). V dropped 5 bases and J dropped 8; count of bases not matched to a gene: 5. There are 13 residues in the CDR3. The CDR3 nucleotides are TGTGCCAGCAGCCCAACGACAGGGGACACCATATATTTT. Amino acids: CASSPTTGDTIYF.

This clonotype appeared a few times. The genes are TRBV11-2 and TRBJ1-1; D unresolved. The germline V and J ends were trimmed by 10 bases and 3 bases, with 18 bases remaining between them. This CDR3 spans 14 amino acids. Per germline, CDR1 SGHAT and CDR2 FQNNGV. This CDR3 reads CATRFGVSYTEAFF. The CDR3 DNA reads as TGTGCCACCCGCTTCGGGGTGAGTTACACTGAAGCTTTCTTT. Full variable domain (missing parts from reference TRBV11-2 and TRBJ1-1): EAGVAQSPRYKIIEKRQSVAFWCNPISGHATLYWYQQILGQGPKLLIQFQNNGVVDDSQLPKDRFSAERLKGVDSTLKIQPAKLEDSAVYLCATRFGVSYTEAFFGQGTRLTVV.

This chain links TRBV5-1 with TRBJ2-7, with D possibly being TRBD2 (6 bases). Between the trimmed V and J ends, which lost 1 base and 0 bases, there was a span of 11 bases. Looked up from germline, CDR1 is SGHRS and CDR2 is YFSETQ. This CDR3 is 15 amino acids long. The CDR3: CASSLTSLSSYEQYF. The CDR3, as DNA: TGCGCCAGCAGCTTGACTAGCCTGAGCTCCTACGAGCAGTACTTC.

The gene calls are TRBV4-2 and TRBJ2-6; D remains unclear. The CDR3 loop spans 16 amino acids. The V end lost 4 bases, the J end lost 2 bases, and 12 bases lay between the germline ends. Germline V CDR1 and CDR2: LGHNA, YNFKEQ. DNA of the CDR3: TGTGCCAGCAGCCTCCAAGTGGGTGCTGGGGCCAACGTCCTGACTTTC. Translating gives CASSLQVGAGANVLTF.

The chain recombines TRBV7-3 with TRBJ2-2; TRBD1 aligns across 8 bases. J gave up 5 bases and V 6 bases, and 11 bases lay outside the gene matches. CDR1 and CDR2 from the germline V gene are SGHTA and FQGTGA. This CDR3 comprises 16 residues. The CDR3 protein is CASRSGTGGWTGELFF. CDR3 nucleotide sequence: TGTGCCAGCAGATCCGGGACAGGCGGCTGGACCGGGGAGCTGTTTTTT.

This chain connects TRBV5-5 to TRBJ2-3; 10 bases map to TRBD2. CDR3 length: 16 amino acids. From germline, CDR1 is SGHKS and CDR2 YYEKEE (reference sequence). Trimming cost V 3 bases and J 2 bases; bases outside gene matches: 6. This CDR3 reads CASSSRTSGVTDTQYF. The CDR3 region has the DNA TGTGCCAGCAGCTCCAGGACTAGCGGCGTCACAGATACGCAGTATTTT.

The sample holds a few counts of this clonotype. The V call is TRBV3-1, the J call TRBJ2-5; TRBD1 matches 8 bases. This CDR3 is 14 amino acids long. V shed 4 bases and J 5 bases; nucleotides not matched to a gene: 6. Per germline, CDR1 LGHDT and CDR2 YNNKEL (reference sequence). CDR3 loop: CASSPTGGWETQYF. For the CDR3, the DNA is TGTGCCAGCAGCCCAACAGGGGGGTGGGAGACCCAGTACTTC.

The J gene is TRBJ1-5, the V gene TRBV5-1; perhaps TRBD1 as D (6 bases). Trimming left V 5 bases short and J 3 bases short, with 9 bases between. Germline CDR1 and CDR2: SGHRS and YFSETQ. The CDR3 runs 13 residues. The CDR3 DNA is TGCGCCAGCAGAATGGGGGCCAATCAGCCCCAGCATTTT. Translating it yields CASRMGANQPQHF.

This clonotype has ten or more counts. The junction and the germline gene differ at one end; a read error may be behind it. The chain joins TRBV5-1 to TRBJ2-2; D might be TRBD2 (5 bases). Germline values: CDR1 SGHRS, CDR2 YFSETQ. CDR3 length: 13 amino acids. CDR3 DNA: TGTGCCAGCAGTTTAGGCGGGACCGGGGAGCTGTTTTTT. Amino acids: CASSLGGTGELFF.

J is TRBJ2-2 and V is TRBV5-1; D remains ambiguous. Germline assignment: CDR1 SGHRS and CDR2 YFSETQ. Trimming took off 0 bases at V and 6 bases at J, with 15 bases between the two ends. This CDR3 is built from 16 residues. In DNA form, the CDR3 reads TGCGCCAGCAGCTTGGAGGCGACCGGTACACCCGGGGAGCTGTTTTTT. This gives the protein CASSLEATGTPGELFF.